These 19 T cell receptor beta chains were all obtained from the same sample, sequenced in a study of blood T cell repertoires in COVID-19. The data were produced by immunoSEQ multiplex PCR, yet TCRdb's version contains in-frame clones alone and is incomplete. Altogether about 240,000 clones are present, approximately 91% being singletons, with the ten largest covering roughly 0.79%. The sequenced sample was peripheral blood. Receptor source: a man under 40 with COVID-19, enrolled during active disease.

This clone has just one count. This chain uses TRBV12-3 or TRBV12-4 with TRBJ1-2, with D perhaps TRBD1 (5 bases). The CDR3 contains 12 residues. V lost 7 bases to trimming and J lost 7 bases, with 13 bases between them. The chain's CDR3 is CASTRVWGGYTF. As DNA, the CDR3 is TGTGCCAGCACCAGGGTATGGGGTGGCTACACCTTC.

CDR3 amino acids: CASQGPGGNQPQHF. The CDR3 coding sequence is TGTGCCAGTCAGGGCCCAGGGGGCAATCAGCCCCAGCATTTT. The genes are TRBV6-6 and TRBJ1-5; maybe TRBD1 (6 bases). This CDR3 has 14 residues. Trimming cost V 9 bases and J 2 bases, with 14 bases left between them. Germline V gene sequence: CDR1 MNHNY, CDR2 SVGAGI (reference sequence).

About this clone: This same CDR3 is encoded by further DNA sequences in the sample. Here the CDR3 DNA reads TGTGCCAGCAGGGGGACAGGCGGCACTGAAGCTTTCTTT. Protein: CASRGTGGTEAFF. This chain joins TRBV2 and TRBJ1-1; 8 positions match TRBD1. V dropped 6 bases and J dropped 4; count of bases not matched to a gene: 4. The CDR3 is 13 amino acids. Germline CDR1 and CDR2: SNHLY and FYNNEI.

The chain employs TRBV30 and TRBJ2-5; a weak D match, TRBD2 (6 bases). Germline-derived CDR1 and CDR2 are GTSNPN and SVGIG (reference sequence). Trimming took off 0 bases at V and 5 bases at J, with 16 bases between the two ends. The CDR3 sequence is 15 residues long. DNA for the CDR3: TGTGCCTGGAGTGTAGGAGGGGCACACGGGGAGACCCAGTACTTC. It specifies CAWSVGGAHGETQYF.

The chain recombines TRBV10-1 with TRBJ1-5; the match to TRBD1 covers 11 bases. J lost 0 bases, V lost 7 bases, and 14 bases had no gene match. Germline V CDR1 and CDR2: WNHNN, SYGVQD (reference sequence). This CDR3 comprises 19 residues. CDR3 bases: TGCGCCAGCACCCCCCGCGGGGGACAGGGGGTTAGTAGCAATCAGCCCCAGCATTTT. The encoded protein is CASTPRGGQGVSSNQPQHF.

The chain has TRBV3-1 (or the pseudogene TRBV3-2) and TRBJ2-1; D is perhaps TRBD2 (6 bases). Trimming stripped 0 bases from V and 0 bases from J, with 9 bases between. The CDR3 extends over 16 amino acids. Germline-derived CDR1 and CDR2 are LGHDT and YNNKEL (reference sequence). The chain's CDR3 is CASSQETGDSYNEQFF. The CDR3 nucleotides are TGTGCCAGCAGCCAAGAGACGGGGGACTCCTACAATGAGCAGTTCTTC.

This chain links TRBV10-3 with TRBJ1-5; no reliable D call. V was trimmed by 3 bases and J by 2 bases, leaving 5 bases between them. The CDR3 has 13 residues. Germline V CDR1 and CDR2: ENHRY, SYGVKD. The CDR3 bases are TGTGCCATCAGTGATCAGGGCAATCAGCCCCAGCATTTT. It specifies CAISDQGNQPQHF.

The gene calls are TRBV12-3 or TRBV12-4 and TRBJ1-2; D perhaps matches TRBD1 (5 bases). Trimming shortened V by 8 bases and J by 4 bases, and 14 bases separated the two germline ends. This CDR3 has 13 amino acids. CDR3 amino acids: CASLLGEGYGYTF. The CDR3 nucleotides are TGTGCCAGCCTCTTAGGGGAGGGCTATGGCTACACCTTC.

The CDR3 DNA is TGTGCCAGCAGTTTATCAGGGGTGGGGGCAGGATACGAGCAGTACTTC. Its protein is CASSLSGVGAGYEQYF. This chain links TRBV27 with TRBJ2-7; a possible D gene is TRBD1 (6 bases). V gave up 0 bases and J gave up 4 bases, with 16 bases separating them. Germline CDR1 is MNHEY and CDR2 is SMNVEV (reference sequence). This CDR3 is built from 16 residues.

The chain recombines TRBV3-1 (or the pseudogene TRBV3-2) with TRBJ2-3; D unclear. Trimming removed 4 bases from V and 1 base from J, with 3 bases in between. Germline CDR1 and CDR2: LGHDT and YNNKEL (reference sequence). This CDR3 spans 12 amino acids. This CDR3 reads CASSPGTDTQYF. The CDR3 nucleotides are TGTGCCAGCAGCCCGGGCACAGATACGCAGTATTTT.

This clone was counted once. The gene calls are TRBV28 and TRBJ1-1; 7 nucleotides agree with TRBD1. Germline CDR1 is MDHEN and CDR2 is SYDVKM. Losses at the gene ends were 4 bases for V and 0 bases for J; bases not matched to a gene: 2. CDR3 length equals 14 residues. CDR3 residues: CASSSGQLNTEAFF. The CDR3 nucleotides read TGTGCCAGCAGTTCGGGACAGTTGAACACTGAAGCTTTCTTT.

This rearrangement joins TRBV4-1 to TRBJ1-4; 7 positions match TRBD1. The CDR3 runs to 15 residues. Germline trimming cut 1 base from V and 3 bases from J; bases unmatched to any gene: 2. The germline CDR1 and CDR2 sequences are MGHRA and YSYEKL. Here the CDR3 DNA reads TGCGCCAGCAGCCAAGTCACAGGGGCTAATGAAAAACTGTTTTTT. Amino acids: CASSQVTGANEKLFF.

This clone was counted a single time. The chain uses TRBV7-9 and TRBJ2-1; TRBD2 agrees at 11 bases. The CDR3 sequence is 15 residues long. Trimming removed 5 bases from V and 8 bases from J; junction bases left unmatched: 8. CDR1 is SEHNR and CDR2 is FQNEAQ in the germline V gene (reference sequence). The DNA of the CDR3 is TGTGCCAGCAGCGGAAAAACTAGCGGGGGTTATGAGCAGTTCTTC. This translates into CASSGKTSGGYEQFF. The whole variable domain, filled in from reference TRBV7-9 and TRBJ2-1, reads DTGVSQNPRHKITKRGQNVTFRCDPISEHNRLYWYRQTLGQGPEFLTYFQNEAQLEKSRLLSDRFSAERPKGSFSTLEIQRTEQGDSAMYLCASSGKTSGGYEQFFGPGTRLTVL.

This chain links TRBV6-1 with TRBJ2-3, with a tentative D call TRBD1 (5 bases). Trimming shortened V by 1 base and J by 4 bases, and 6 bases separated the two germline ends. The CDR3 consists of 13 residues. The V gene's germline CDR1 is MNHNS and CDR2 SASEGT. CDR3: CASSEEGPDTQYF. Written as DNA, the CDR3 is TGTGCCAGCAGTGAAGAGGGGCCAGATACGCAGTATTTT.

The CDR3 sequence: CASSFSAGGYEGNTIYF. The CDR3 DNA follows: TGTGCCAGCAGCTTTTCGGCAGGGGGCTATGAAGGAAACACCATATATTTT. The gene calls are TRBV11-2 and TRBJ1-3; 8 bases fit TRBD1. Germline CDR1 and CDR2: SGHAT and FQNNGV. The CDR3 is 17 amino acids. The V gene end was trimmed by 3 bases and the J gene end by 4 bases; junction bases not matched to a gene: 11.

With regard to this clone: In the same sample, other DNA sequences code for this CDR3. This CDR3 is CSVEKGADYGYTF. CDR3 nucleotides: TGCAGCGTTGAAAAGGGGGCAGACTATGGCTACACCTTC. The chain joins TRBV29-1 to TRBJ1-2, with 7 bases matching TRBD1. With 2 bases clipped from V and 3 bases from J, the junction kept 3 bases outside the gene matches. Germline assignment: CDR1 SQVTM and CDR2 ANQGSEA. This CDR3 contains 13 residues. Drawing the rest from reference TRBV29-1 and TRBJ1-2, the complete variable domain is SAVISQKPSRDICQRGTSLTIQCQVDSQVTMMFWYRQQPGQSLTLIATANQGSEATYESGFVIDKFPISRPNLTFSTLTVSNMSPEDSSIYLCSVEKGADYGYTFGSGTRLTVV.

The V call is TRBV7-9, the J call TRBJ2-3; TRBD2 might be the D (5 bases). Per the germline V gene, CDR1 is SEHNR and CDR2 is FQNEAQ (reference sequence). This CDR3 is 12 amino acids long. V was shortened by 5 bases and J by 6 bases, with 9 bases between the two germline ends. The CDR3 bases are TGTGCCAGCAGCCCCCCGGGGGATACGCAGTATTTT. Amino acid sequence: CASSPPGDTQYF.

Only one count was recorded for this clone. The V gene is TRBV2, the J gene TRBJ2-1, with TRBD2 identical over 8 bases. The CDR3 is 14 amino acids. CDR1 SNHLY and CDR2 FYNNEI come from the germline V gene. V dropped 3 bases and J dropped 8; count of bases not matched to a gene: 6. The CDR3 here is CASSDGTRDYEQFF. The CDR3 DNA reads as TGTGCCAGCAGTGACGGGACTAGAGATTATGAGCAGTTCTTC.

The gene calls are TRBV6-2 or TRBV6-3 and TRBJ1-4; 9 nucleotides line up with TRBD1. This CDR3 comprises 13 residues. V lost 5 bases to trimming and J lost 10 bases; unmatched junction nucleotides: 5. Per germline, CDR1 MNHEY and CDR2 SVGEGT. The chain's CDR3 is CASSGTGRGKLFF. DNA for the CDR3: TGTGCCAGCAGTGGGACAGGGCGGGGAAAACTGTTTTTT.